One sample yielded the 20 T cell receptor beta chains listed below, sequenced in a study of T cells in Graves' hyperthyroidism and ophthalmopathy. The TCR beta CDR3 regions underwent amplification using RNA transcripts as the source. First-round RT-PCR with HTBI primers amplified the TCR CDR3 region. TCRdb called the multiplex PCR reads again in MiXCR, with one record for every CDR3 protein. The sample shows approximately 570,000 distinct CDR3 sequences, roughly 21% of them seen only once. The specimen was blood. The receptors here all came from a man in his forties with Graves' ophthalmopathy.

This clonotype appeared a few times. V is TRBV28 and J is TRBJ2-1; TRBD2 matches 9 bases. The CDR3 consists of 13 residues. Losses at the gene ends were 5 bases for V and 9 bases for J; bases not matched to a gene: 5. Germline V gives CDR1 MDHEN, CDR2 SYDVKM. The CDR3 DNA follows: TGTGCCAGCAGTGACCTGACTAGCGGTGAGCAGTTCTTC. Protein: CASSDLTSGEQFF.

The chain has TRBV7-2 and TRBJ1-5; TRBD1 matches 7 bases. The germline CDR1 and CDR2 sequences are SGHTA and FQGNSA. The V gene end was trimmed by 1 base and the J gene end by 4 bases; junction bases not matched to a gene: 4. This CDR3 comprises 15 residues. CDR3 residues: CASSLERGLNQPQHF. The CDR3 DNA is TGTGCCAGCAGCTTAGAGAGGGGGCTAAATCAGCCCCAGCATTTT.

This clonotype was counted a few times. This rearrangement joins TRBV7-2 to TRBJ2-7; D might be TRBD2 (7 bases). CDR3 length: 16 residues. Trimming took off 5 bases at V and 6 bases at J, with 23 bases between the two ends. Germline V gene data show CDR1 as SGHTA and CDR2 as FQGNSA. The CDR3 DNA reads as TGTGCCAGCAGCCTATCGTGGGGGGGCTTGGTGGCCGAGCAGTACTTC. This translates into CASSLSWGGLVAEQYF.

At least ten counts were recorded for this clonotype. The chain links TRBV28 to TRBJ2-5; 9 nucleotides match TRBD1. Germline values: CDR1 MDHEN, CDR2 SYDVKM. The V segment lost 6 bases and the J segment 7 bases; nucleotides outside the gene matches: 12. The CDR3 has 15 amino acids. The CDR3 sequence is CASSPTGGGVGTQYF. In DNA, the CDR3 is TGTGCCAGCAGCCCGACAGGGGGTGGCGTTGGGACCCAGTACTTC.

This clonotype occurred many times. V gene TRBV6-5 combines with J gene TRBJ2-7; tentatively, D is TRBD2 (5 bases). In germline, CDR1 is MNHEY, CDR2 SVGAGI. The CDR3 runs to 15 residues. Trimming took 0 bases from V and 6 from J, leaving 15 bases between them. The CDR3 coding sequence is TGTGCCAGCAGTTACTCAGCTAGCCCTCCAGTCGAGCAGTACTTC. Its translation is CASSYSASPPVEQYF.

This clonotype has ten or more counts. The chain joins TRBV20-1 to TRBJ2-2; a possible D gene is TRBD2 (6 bases). Germline CDR1 DFQATT, CDR2 SNEGSKA (reference sequence). Trimming stripped 3 bases from V and 3 bases from J, with 11 bases between. The CDR3 is 14 residues long. CDR3 region: CSASTGVDTGELFF. CDR3 DNA sequence: TGCAGTGCTAGTACGGGAGTAGACACCGGGGAGCTGTTTTTT.

This clonotype occurred a few times. The V call is TRBV27, the J call TRBJ2-5, with 7 bases identical to TRBD1. The CDR3 consists of 14 residues. The V and J ends lost 8 bases and 5 bases, in that order; junction bases with no gene match: 11. Germline V lookup: CDR1 MNHEY, CDR2 SMNVEV (reference sequence). The CDR3 DNA follows: TGTGCCAGCGCCCGACAGGGTCCGGGGGAGACCCAGTACTTC. Residues: CASARQGPGETQYF.

This clonotype was recorded at least ten times. This chain links TRBV11-1 with TRBJ2-3; D unresolved. The CDR3 extends over 13 amino acids. Germline-derived CDR1 and CDR2 are SGHAT and FQDESV (reference sequence). V shed 5 bases and J shed 6 bases, with 12 bases lying between them. Written as DNA, the CDR3 is TGTGCCAGCAGCCAAGACCTCTGGGATACGCAGTATTTT. Its protein product is CASSQDLWDTQYF.

A remark on this clonotype: This sequence may be a read error, since a much larger clone differs from it by one base. The chain is built from TRBV12-3 or TRBV12-4 and TRBJ1-6; D is possibly TRBD1 (5 bases). This CDR3 has 19 amino acids. CDR3 nucleotides: TGTGCCAGCAGTTTAGCGGCTCGGGGCCTGGAACCCTATAATTCACCCCGCCACTTT. It specifies CASSLAARGLEPYNSPRHF.

This clonotype was counted many times. The rearrangement joins TRBV3-1 to TRBJ2-5; 11 bases match TRBD2. J was trimmed by 3 bases and V by 4 bases; bases with no gene match: 4. Germline values: CDR1 LGHDT, CDR2 YNNKEL (reference sequence). This CDR3 spans 15 amino acids. The CDR3 is CASSLAGGREETQYF. The CDR3 DNA sequence: TGTGCCAGCAGCCTAGCGGGGGGGCGAGAAGAGACCCAGTACTTC.

This clonotype is a singleton in its sample. The CDR3 ends on some other residue instead of the conserved phenylalanine or tryptophan, so this is likely a read error. This chain links TRBV13 with TRBJ2-2; D is possibly TRBD1 (5 bases). This CDR3 comprises 13 residues. Trimming took off 5 bases at V and 5 bases at J, with 9 bases between the two ends. Germline V lookup: CDR1 PRHDT, CDR2 FYEKMQ (reference sequence). The CDR3, as DNA: TGTGCCAGCAGCCCAAGGGGAACCGGGGAGCTGTTTCTT. Translated: CASSPRGTGELFL.

The chain employs TRBV7-6 and TRBJ2-2; TRBD1 aligns across 8 bases. Per germline, CDR1 SGHVS and CDR2 FNYEAQ. Trimming at V came to 5 bases and at J to 4 bases, leaving 6 bases not matched to a gene. CDR3 length: 15 residues. The CDR3 DNA reads as TGTGCCAGCAGCAAGGGACAGGCGACCACCGGGGAGCTGTTTTTT. It encodes CASSKGQATTGELFF. Full variable domain (remainder filled in from reference TRBV7-6 and TRBJ2-2): GAGVSQSPRYKVTKRGQDVALRCDPISGHVSLYWYRQALGQGPEFLTYFNYEAQQDKSGLPNDRFSAERPEGSISTLTIQRTEQRDSAMYRCASSKGQATTGELFFGEGSRLTVL.

This chain connects TRBV3-1 to TRBJ2-3; D may be TRBD1 or TRBD2 (5 bases each). The germline V gene encodes CDR1 LGHDT and CDR2 YNNKEL (reference sequence). The length of the CDR3 is 15 residues. V was clipped by 1 base and J by 4 bases, with 12 bases between them. The CDR3: CASSQVVGTADTQYF. The CDR3 nucleotides read TGTGCCAGCAGCCAAGTTGTAGGGACGGCAGATACGCAGTATTTT.

This rearrangement joins TRBV28 to TRBJ1-1, with D hard to call. Germline V gene sequence: CDR1 MDHEN, CDR2 SYDVKM. CDR3 length: 15 residues. V lost 5 bases to trimming and J lost 5 bases, with 18 bases between them. CDR3 sequence reads: CASSPLKTSGTEAFF. In DNA form, the CDR3 reads TGTGCCAGCAGTCCCTTGAAGACCTCGGGGACTGAAGCTTTCTTT.

This clonotype has at least ten counts. The chain combines TRBV3-1 with TRBJ2-5; TRBD2 might be the D (6 bases). CDR1 and CDR2 (germline): LGHDT, YNNKEL (reference sequence). The V end was cut by 8 bases, the J end by 7 bases, with 14 bases between. This CDR3 region has 12 residues. CDR3 amino acids: CASSARRVTQYF. CDR3 in DNA: TGTGCCAGCTCGGCTAGGAGGGTGACCCAGTACTTC.

CDR3 bases: TGTGCCTGGAGTCCAGGATATGAAAAACTGTTTTTT. Translated, it gives CAWSPGYEKLFF. This chain uses TRBV30 with TRBJ1-4, with D hard to call. The CDR3 length is 12 residues. CDR1 and CDR2 from the germline V gene are GTSNPN and SVGIG (reference sequence). V was clipped by 2 bases and J by 6 bases, with 7 bases between them.

The sample holds a few counts of this clonotype. J is TRBJ1-2 and V is TRBV11-2; TRBD1 might be the D (5 bases). CDR3 length equals 15 residues. CDR1 is SGHAT, CDR2 FQNNGV, per germline. With 4 bases removed from V and 6 bases from J, the gap between germline ends came to 18 bases. The CDR3 region has the DNA TGTGCCAGCAGCTCTGGGATATCGGGGACGGATGGCTACACCTTC. Its protein product is CASSSGISGTDGYTF.

A few counts support this clonotype. V gene TRBV11-2 combines with J gene TRBJ2-5; D could derive from TRBD1 or TRBD2 (5 bases each). The CDR3 is 13 residues long. The V and J ends lost 6 bases and 5 bases respectively, with 13 bases between them. The V gene's germline CDR1 is SGHAT and CDR2 FQNNGV. The CDR3 region has the DNA TGTGCCAGCAGGTACGGGACGAGCGAGACCCAGTACTTC. It translates to CASRYGTSETQYF.

In its sample, this clonotype was seen many times. The rearrangement joins TRBV5-1 to TRBJ2-3, with TRBD1 matching over 7 bases. Germline assignment: CDR1 SGHRS and CDR2 YFSETQ. V shed 0 bases, J shed 2 bases, and the junction held 3 bases outside the gene matches. The CDR3 has 15 residues. The CDR3 reads CASSLDRGDTDTQYF. In DNA, the CDR3 is TGCGCCAGCAGCTTGGACAGGGGCGACACAGATACGCAGTATTTT.

This clonotype was counted ten times or more. The chain links TRBV12-3 or TRBV12-4 to TRBJ1-1; D is perhaps TRBD1 (6 bases). CDR3 length equals 14 residues. Between the trimmed V and J ends, which lost 8 bases and 1 base, there was a span of 14 bases. CDR3 DNA: TGTGCCAGCGGGCGGGCAGGGGAGAACACTGAAGCTTTCTTT. This codes for CASGRAGENTEAFF.